Each of the 3 T cell receptor beta chains below was sequenced from the same sample in a study of T cell responses to AZD1222 COVID-19 vaccine. The data were produced by immunoSEQ multiplex PCR, yet TCRdb's version contains in-frame clones alone and is incomplete. The sample records about 110,000 clones, roughly nine tenths being singletons. The material sequenced was peripheral blood, taken on day 0 of AZD1222 vaccination. The receptors originated from an adult in good health.

The gene calls are TRBV6-2 or TRBV6-3 and TRBJ2-5; 11 nucleotides line up with TRBD2. Germline loops: CDR1 MNHEY, CDR2 SVGEGT. V trimming: 4 bases; J trimming: 4 bases; junction bases outside the gene matches: 5. This CDR3 contains 15 residues. CDR3 sequence reads: CASSFRLAGIETQYF. CDR3 nucleotide sequence: TGTGCCAGCAGTTTCAGACTAGCGGGGATAGAGACCCAGTACTTC.

V usage is TRBV5-4 and J usage is TRBJ1-2; possible D gene TRBD1, 5 bases. V was clipped by 4 bases and J by 8 bases, with 21 bases between them. The CDR3 loop spans 15 amino acids. Germline-derived CDR1 and CDR2 are SGHNT and YYREEE (reference sequence). CDR3 sequence reads: CASSMGTDELWGYTF. The CDR3 region has the DNA TGTGCCAGCAGCATGGGGACGGACGAACTATGGGGCTACACCTTC.

The chain recombines TRBV11-2 with TRBJ1-2, with 7 bases aligning to TRBD1. Germline V gene data show CDR1 as SGHAT and CDR2 as FQNNGV. The V segment lost 3 bases and the J segment 4 bases; nucleotides outside the gene matches: 5. The CDR3 contains 14 residues. The CDR3 reads CASSFTGATYGYTF. As DNA, the CDR3 is TGTGCCAGCAGCTTTACAGGGGCGACCTATGGCTACACCTTC.